This T cell receptor (beta chain) was recovered during a study of identical twins. General study results and limits: Researchers reported excess low generation probability among twin-shared out-of-frame alpha sequences.

TCRdb called the 5' RACE reads again in MiXCR, with one record for every CDR3 protein. The table shows 250,000 or so distinct CDR3 sequences, with approximately 7% occurring only once. This clonotype has a handful of counts. The target antigen is unknown. CDR1 and CDR2 from the germline V gene are MNHNS and SASEGT. CDR3 length equals 15 residues. The V end was cut by 8 bases, the J end by 0 bases, with 11 bases between. These data also formed part of another study, on yellow fever vaccine responses in identical twins. That paper adds: The authors reported partly convergent, partly personalized vaccine responses in identical twins.

The sample consisted of memory (CD45RO+) T cells sorted from blood. The source is a woman between 18 and 29 years old in good health. The V and J genes are TRBV6-1 and TRBJ2-6; D gene unclear. The CDR3 coding sequence is TGTGCCAGCTGCAGGTTAAGCTCTGGGGCCAACGTCCTGACTTTC. Protein product: CASCRLSSGANVLTF.